This TCR beta chain was obtained from a study of early T cells in non-severe SARS-CoV-2 infection. Study summary: Alpha and beta chains were unpaired, from unsorted whole-blood bulk RNA. Study conclusions and caveats: VDJdb matching, biased toward anti-spike CD8 responses, missed private and CD4 specificities.

This clonotype has more than one count but fewer than ten. The target antigen is unknown. Attachment of unique molecular identifiers was made to individual cDNA molecules. From the 5' RACE reads, TCRdb called clonotypes with MiXCR, one entry per CDR3 protein. The table shows about 37,000 distinct CDR3 sequences, with approximately 8% occurring only once. The CDR3 has 18 amino acids. Germline V gives CDR1 SGHAT, CDR2 FQNNGV. V was pared by 2 bases and J by 0 bases, with 19 bases between. The chain is built from TRBV11-2 and TRBJ2-5, with D possibly matching TRBD1 (5 bases). The TCR comes from an adult who was a healthcare worker with PCR-confirmed SARS-CoV-2 infection or an uninfected control (not recorded which). The sequences come from whole blood, collected at baseline. The DNA for the CDR3 is TGTGCCAGCAGCTTATTAATCGCCAGGGCGTACCACCAAGAGACCCAGTACTTC. It encodes CASSLLIARAYHQETQYF.